The sequence of this T cell receptor (beta chain) was determined in a study of blood T cell repertoires in COVID-19. This CDR3 has 14 residues. Germline-derived CDR1 and CDR2 are MDHEN and SYDVKM. Assay: immunoSEQ multiplex PCR; the TCRdb copy retains only in-frame clones and omits some. The table includes about 100,000 clones, approximately 80% detected once. Of note for this clone: Sequence at one end of the junction differs from germline and may be a read error.

Sequencing input: peripheral blood. The TCR sequence derives from a man in his fifties with active or convalescent COVID-19. V gene TRBV28 combines with J gene TRBJ1-2; possibly TRBD1 for D (6 bases). The CDR3 here is CASSLWTANYGYTF. The CDR3 bases are TGTGCCAGCAGTCTATGGACAGCTAACTATGGCTACACCTTC.